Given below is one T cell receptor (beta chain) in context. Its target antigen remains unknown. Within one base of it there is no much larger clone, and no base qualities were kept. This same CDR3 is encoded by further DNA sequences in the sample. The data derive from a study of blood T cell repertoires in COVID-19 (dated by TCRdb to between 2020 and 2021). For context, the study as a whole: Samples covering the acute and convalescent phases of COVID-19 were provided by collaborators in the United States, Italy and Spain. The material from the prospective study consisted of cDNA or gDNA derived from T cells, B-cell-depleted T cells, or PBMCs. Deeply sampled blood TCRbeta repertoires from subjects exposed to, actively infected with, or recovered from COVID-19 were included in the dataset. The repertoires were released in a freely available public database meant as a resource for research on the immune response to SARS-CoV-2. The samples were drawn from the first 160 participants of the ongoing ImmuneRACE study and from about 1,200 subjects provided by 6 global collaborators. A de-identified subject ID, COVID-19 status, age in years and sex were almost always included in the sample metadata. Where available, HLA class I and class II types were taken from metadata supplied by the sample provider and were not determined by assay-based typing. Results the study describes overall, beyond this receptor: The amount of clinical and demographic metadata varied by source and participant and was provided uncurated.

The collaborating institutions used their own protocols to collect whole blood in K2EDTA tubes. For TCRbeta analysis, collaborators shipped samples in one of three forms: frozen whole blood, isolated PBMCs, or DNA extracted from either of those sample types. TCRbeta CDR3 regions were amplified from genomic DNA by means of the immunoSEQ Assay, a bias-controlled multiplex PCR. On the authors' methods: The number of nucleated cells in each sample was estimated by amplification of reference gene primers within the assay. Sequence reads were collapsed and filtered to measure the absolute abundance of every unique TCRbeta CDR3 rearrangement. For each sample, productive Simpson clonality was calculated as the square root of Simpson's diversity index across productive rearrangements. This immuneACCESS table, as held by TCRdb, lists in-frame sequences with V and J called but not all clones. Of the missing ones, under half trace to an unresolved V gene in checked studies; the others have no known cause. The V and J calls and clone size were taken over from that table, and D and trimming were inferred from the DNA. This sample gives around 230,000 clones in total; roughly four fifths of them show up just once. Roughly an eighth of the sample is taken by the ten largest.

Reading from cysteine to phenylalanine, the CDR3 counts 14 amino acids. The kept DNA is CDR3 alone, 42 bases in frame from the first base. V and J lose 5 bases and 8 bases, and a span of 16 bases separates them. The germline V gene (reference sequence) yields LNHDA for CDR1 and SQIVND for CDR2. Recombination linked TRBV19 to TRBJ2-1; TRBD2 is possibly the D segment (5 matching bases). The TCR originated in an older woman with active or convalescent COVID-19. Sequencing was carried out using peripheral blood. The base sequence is TGTGCCAGTAGTCCCGCCGGAGGTACGGATGAGCAGTTCTTC. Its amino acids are CASSPAGGTDEQFF. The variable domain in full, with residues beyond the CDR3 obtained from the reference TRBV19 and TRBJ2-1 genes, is DGGITQSPKYLFRKEGQNVTLSCEQNLNHDAMYWYRQDPGQGLRLIYYSQIVNDFQKGDIAEGYSVSREKKESFPLTVTSAQKNPTAFYLCASSPAGGTDEQFFGPGTRLTVL.